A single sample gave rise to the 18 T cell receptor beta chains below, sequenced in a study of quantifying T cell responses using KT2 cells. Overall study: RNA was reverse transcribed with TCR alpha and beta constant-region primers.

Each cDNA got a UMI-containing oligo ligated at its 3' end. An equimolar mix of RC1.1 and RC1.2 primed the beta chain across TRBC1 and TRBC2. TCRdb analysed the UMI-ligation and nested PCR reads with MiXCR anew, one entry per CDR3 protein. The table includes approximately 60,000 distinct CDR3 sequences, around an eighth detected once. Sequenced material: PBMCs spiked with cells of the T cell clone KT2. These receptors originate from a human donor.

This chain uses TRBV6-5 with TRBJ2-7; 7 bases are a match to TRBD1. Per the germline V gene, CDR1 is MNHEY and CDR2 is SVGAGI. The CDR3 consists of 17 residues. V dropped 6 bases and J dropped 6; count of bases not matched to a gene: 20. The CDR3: CASRPNLDRATRPEQYF. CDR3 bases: TGTGCCAGCAGACCCAACCTCGACAGGGCCACTAGGCCCGAGCAGTACTTC.

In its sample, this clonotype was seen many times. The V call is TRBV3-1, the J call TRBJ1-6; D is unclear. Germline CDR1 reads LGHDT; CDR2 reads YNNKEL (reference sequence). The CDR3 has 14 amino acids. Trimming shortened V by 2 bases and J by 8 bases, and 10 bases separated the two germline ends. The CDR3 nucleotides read TGTGCCAGCAGCCAACGGACTAGGGATTCACCCCTCCACTTT. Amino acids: CASSQRTRDSPLHF.

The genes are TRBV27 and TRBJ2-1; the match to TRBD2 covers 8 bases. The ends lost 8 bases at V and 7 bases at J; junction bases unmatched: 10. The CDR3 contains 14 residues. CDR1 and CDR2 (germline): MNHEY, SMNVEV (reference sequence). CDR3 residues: CASQSSGNANEQFF. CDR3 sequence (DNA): TGTGCCAGCCAGAGTAGCGGGAACGCGAATGAGCAGTTCTTC.

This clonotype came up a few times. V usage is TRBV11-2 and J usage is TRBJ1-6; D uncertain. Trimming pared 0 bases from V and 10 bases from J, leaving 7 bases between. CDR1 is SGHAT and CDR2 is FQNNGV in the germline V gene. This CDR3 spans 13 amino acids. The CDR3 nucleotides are TGTGCCAGCAGCTTAGATCCAGAGTCACCCCTCCACTTT. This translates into CASSLDPESPLHF.

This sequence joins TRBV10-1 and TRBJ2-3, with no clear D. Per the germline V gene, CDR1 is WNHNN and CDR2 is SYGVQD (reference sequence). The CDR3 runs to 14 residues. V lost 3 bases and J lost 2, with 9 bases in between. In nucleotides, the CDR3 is TGCGCCAGCAGTGACAGGAGACACACAGATACGCAGTATTTT. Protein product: CASSDRRHTDTQYF.

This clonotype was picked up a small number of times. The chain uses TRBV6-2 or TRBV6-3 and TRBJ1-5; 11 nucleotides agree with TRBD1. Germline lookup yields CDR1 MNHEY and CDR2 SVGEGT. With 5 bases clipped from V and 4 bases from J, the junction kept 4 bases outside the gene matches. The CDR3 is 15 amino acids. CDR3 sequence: CASSGQGARNQPQHF. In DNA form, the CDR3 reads TGTGCCAGCAGTGGACAGGGGGCTAGAAATCAGCCCCAGCATTTT.

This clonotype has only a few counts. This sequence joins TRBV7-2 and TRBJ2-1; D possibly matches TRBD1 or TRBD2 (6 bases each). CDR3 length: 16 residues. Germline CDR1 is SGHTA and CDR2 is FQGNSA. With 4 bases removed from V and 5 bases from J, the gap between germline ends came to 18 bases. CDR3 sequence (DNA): TGTGCCAGCAGCTCTCCCCTTTGGGGGGCCGACAATGAGCAGTTCTTC. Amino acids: CASSSPLWGADNEQFF.

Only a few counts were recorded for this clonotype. The CDR3 bases are TGCAGCGTTGAATTCAGTACTAGCGGAACTATATACGAGCAGTACTTC. Protein: CSVEFSTSGTIYEQYF. The rearrangement joins TRBV29-1 to TRBJ2-7, with 8 bases aligning to TRBD2. J gave up 4 bases and V 2 bases, and 13 bases lay outside the gene matches. CDR1 is SQVTM and CDR2 is ANQGSEA in the germline V gene. The CDR3 length is 16 residues.

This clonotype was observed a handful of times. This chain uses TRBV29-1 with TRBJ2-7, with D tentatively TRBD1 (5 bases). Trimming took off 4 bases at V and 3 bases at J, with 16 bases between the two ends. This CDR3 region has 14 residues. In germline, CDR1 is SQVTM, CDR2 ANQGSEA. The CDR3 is CSVGGGELGYEQYF. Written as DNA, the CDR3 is TGCAGCGTTGGGGGCGGCGAGCTGGGCTACGAGCAGTACTTC.

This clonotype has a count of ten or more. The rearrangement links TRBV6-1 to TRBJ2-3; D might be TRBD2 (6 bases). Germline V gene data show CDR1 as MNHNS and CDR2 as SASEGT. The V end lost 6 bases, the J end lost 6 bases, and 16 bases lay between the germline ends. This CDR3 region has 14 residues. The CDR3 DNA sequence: TGTGCCAGCAGCCTAGCTCCGGAGGGGGATACGCAGTATTTT. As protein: CASSLAPEGDTQYF.

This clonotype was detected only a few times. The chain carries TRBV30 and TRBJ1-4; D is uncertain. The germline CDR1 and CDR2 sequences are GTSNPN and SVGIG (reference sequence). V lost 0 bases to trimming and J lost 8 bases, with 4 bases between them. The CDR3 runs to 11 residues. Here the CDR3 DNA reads TGTGCCTGGAGTGTGAGAGAAAAACTGTTTTTT. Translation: CAWSVREKLFF.

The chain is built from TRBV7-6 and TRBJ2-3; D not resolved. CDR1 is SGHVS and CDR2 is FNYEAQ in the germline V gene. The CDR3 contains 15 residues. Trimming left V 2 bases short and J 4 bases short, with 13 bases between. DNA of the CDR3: TGTGCCAGCAGCTTAAAGTATGGCGTGGCAGATACGCAGTATTTT. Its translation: CASSLKYGVADTQYF.

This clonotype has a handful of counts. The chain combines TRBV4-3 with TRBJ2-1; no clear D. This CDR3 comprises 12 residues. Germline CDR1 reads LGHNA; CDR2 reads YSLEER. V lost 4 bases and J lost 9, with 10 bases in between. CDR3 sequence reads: CASSRLGVEQFF. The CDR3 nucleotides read TGCGCCAGCAGCCGTCTCGGCGTTGAGCAGTTCTTC.

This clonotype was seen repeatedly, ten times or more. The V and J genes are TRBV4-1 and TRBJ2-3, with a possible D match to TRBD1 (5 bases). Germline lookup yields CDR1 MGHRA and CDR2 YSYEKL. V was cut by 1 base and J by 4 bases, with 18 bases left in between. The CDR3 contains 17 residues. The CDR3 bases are TGCGCCAGCAGCCAAGTGCAGGGCAGGGTGGTTTCAGATACGCAGTATTTT. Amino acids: CASSQVQGRVVSDTQYF.

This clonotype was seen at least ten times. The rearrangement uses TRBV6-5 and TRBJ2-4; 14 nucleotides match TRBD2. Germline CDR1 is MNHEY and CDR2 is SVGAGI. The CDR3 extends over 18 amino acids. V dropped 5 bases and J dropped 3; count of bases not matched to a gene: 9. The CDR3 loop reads CASSPLGTSGSVKNIQYF. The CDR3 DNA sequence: TGTGCCAGCAGTCCATTAGGGACTAGCGGGAGTGTCAAAAACATTCAGTACTTC.

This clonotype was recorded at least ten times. The CDR3 bases are TGTGCCAGCAGTGAATTTAGGCCAGACCGGAGGGGCGAGCAGTACTTC. Amino acids: CASSEFRPDRRGEQYF. The chain combines TRBV25-1 with TRBJ2-7; TRBD2 is a possible D gene (6 bases). Germline V lookup: CDR1 MGHDK, CDR2 SYGVNS. This CDR3 has 16 amino acids. V shed 1 base and J shed 6 bases, with 19 bases lying between them.

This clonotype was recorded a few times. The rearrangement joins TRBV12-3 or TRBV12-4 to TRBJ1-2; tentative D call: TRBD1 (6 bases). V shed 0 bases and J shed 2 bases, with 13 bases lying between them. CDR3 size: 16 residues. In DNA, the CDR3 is TGTGCCAGCAGTTTAGCAGGAACAGGGATCAACTATGGCTACACCTTC. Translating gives CASSLAGTGINYGYTF.

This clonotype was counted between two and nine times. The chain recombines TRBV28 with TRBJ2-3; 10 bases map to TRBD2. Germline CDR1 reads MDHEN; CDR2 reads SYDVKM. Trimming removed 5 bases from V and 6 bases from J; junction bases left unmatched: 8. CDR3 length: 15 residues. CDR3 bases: TGTGCCAGCAGTCCAGCGGGGGGGTCTAGGGATACGCAGTATTTT. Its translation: CASSPAGGSRDTQYF.